The rows below give T cell receptor beta chains drawn from one sample of a study of regulatory T cells in long-lasting Graves disease. TCRdb re-analysed the multiplex PCR reads in MiXCR, keeping a single row per CDR3 protein. The sample holds roughly 490,000 distinct CDR3 sequences; roughly 22% are singletons and the top ten take around 14%. The sample was peripheral blood mononuclear cells (PBMCs), taken when the disease was refractory, from a patient treated with antithyroid drugs. The receptors come from a female donor with Graves disease. CDR3s include the opening cysteine and the closing phenylalanine or tryptophan. Each record gives: CDR3 DNA, CDR3 protein, J gene, V gene, CDR3 length, clone size, D gene. The D gene is left open where the match is weak. Not every row has a clone size; where given, it reads once, few, many or a size class.

TGCGCCAGCAGCTTGGTAGGCCGGGACCCGCGGACTGAAGCTTTCTTT CASSLVGRDPRTEAFF TRBJ1-1 TRBV5-1 16 . .
TGTGCCAGCAGTGAAGGACAGGGGCATGGCTACACCTTC CASSEGQGHGYTF TRBJ1-2 TRBV12-3/TRBV12-4 13 many TRBD1
TGTGCTTCCCTTTCTGGGGGCAACGAGCAGTACTTC CASLSGGNEQYF TRBJ2-7 TRBV28 12 many .
TGTGCCAGCAGTTCCGGGTTCGGGGAGCTGTTTTTT CASSSGFGELFF TRBJ2-2 TRBV11-3 12 . .
TGTGCCAGCAGCCGGACAACGACGGGACAGAGATATGACTATGGCTACACCTTC CASSRTTTGQRYDYGYTF TRBJ1-2 TRBV7-2 18 many TRBD1
TGTGCCAGCAGCCGAGGGGATACCGGGACAGCTGAAGAGACCCAGTACTTC CASSRGDTGTAEETQYF TRBJ2-5 TRBV9 17 few TRBD1
TGTGCCAGCAGGTACCTCCCCCAAGAGACCCAGTACTTC CASRYLPQETQYF TRBJ2-5 TRBV2 13 many .
TGTGCCAGCAGGGGGGGACAAAGCAATCAGCCCCAGCATTTT CASRGGQSNQPQHF TRBJ1-5 TRBV7-2 14 many .
TGTGCCAGCAGTTTACAGAGGCTGCAGGGTGGTGAAGCTTTCTTT CASSLQRLQGGEAFF TRBJ1-1 TRBV12-3/TRBV12-4 15 many .
TGCAGTGCTAGGAACCCAACCGGGACAGGGTGGAACGAGCAGTACTTC CSARNPTGTGWNEQYF TRBJ2-7 TRBV20-1 16 few TRBD1
TGTGCCAGCAGTCAGTTCGACAGACCCTACGAGCAGTACTTC CASSQFDRPYEQYF TRBJ2-7 TRBV28 14 many .
TGCAGTGCTAGCGTCAGCAGGGGGGACGGTGGCTACACCTTC CSASVSRGDGGYTF TRBJ1-2 TRBV20-1 14 many TRBD1
TGTGCCAGCAGGGCGACGGGGGGGAATCAGCCCCAGCATTTT CASRATGGNQPQHF TRBJ1-5 TRBV6-1 14 few .
TGCGCCAGCAGCCAGACCCCCAGGGGATCTGGAAACACCATATATTTT CASSQTPRGSGNTIYF TRBJ1-3 TRBV5-1 16 once .
TGCGCCAGCAGCCAAGTCCCCACTAGCAGGGAGACCCAGTACTTC CASSQVPTSRETQYF TRBJ2-5 TRBV4-3 15 . .
TGTGCCAGCAGCTTGGCTAGCGGGGGCCTCAGCTCCTACGAGCAGTACTTC CASSLASGGLSSYEQYF TRBJ2-7 TRBV11-2 17 many TRBD2
TGTGCCAGTAGTATAGAAGGCCTTCCGAACTATGGCTACACCTTC CASSIEGLPNYGYTF TRBJ1-2 TRBV19 15 . .
TGTGCCAGCAGACGCACGCCCCCGACCTACGAGCAGTACTTC CASRRTPPTYEQYF TRBJ2-7 TRBV28 14 many .
TGCAGTGCTATCCCTGGGGGGAACGAGCAGTACTTC CSAIPGGNEQYF TRBJ2-7 TRBV20-1 12 few .
TGTGCCAGCGACCCGATAACGAGAGATACGCAGTATTTT CASDPITRDTQYF TRBJ2-3 TRBV2 13 . .
TGTGCCAGCAGCTTAGCGACGCCTGGCTACGAGCAGTACTTC CASSLATPGYEQYF TRBJ2-7 TRBV7-2 14 . .
TGTGCCATCAGGCGGACAGGGGTCAACTCTGGAAACACCATATATTTT CAIRRTGVNSGNTIYF TRBJ1-3 TRBV10-3 16 . TRBD1
TGTGCCAGCAGCCTACCTGAGGGCGAGCAGTACTTC CASSLPEGEQYF TRBJ2-7 TRBV5-8 12 many .
TGTGCCTGGAAGGAAAGTACAGAAGCTTTCTTT CAWKESTEAFF TRBJ1-1 TRBV30 11 . .
TGTGCCAGCAGTTACCATCCACAGGGCTACGAGCAGTACTTC CASSYHPQGYEQYF TRBJ2-7 TRBV6-2/TRBV6-3 14 many .